This T cell receptor beta chain was sequenced during a study of patients and donors after allogeneic stem cell transplantation. The sample holds many counts of this clonotype. The length of the CDR3 is 13 residues. Germline V gene sequence: CDR1 MNHEY, CDR2 SMNVEV (reference sequence). Between the trimmed V and J ends, which lost 4 bases and 4 bases, there was a span of 10 bases. TCRdb reprocessed the RT-PCR reads via MiXCR and lists one record per CDR3 protein. This sample has just over 55,000 distinct CDR3 sequences, with 10% to 15% found just once. The sample taken for sequencing was blood, either unsorted or a sorted T cell fraction (not recorded which). The chain joins TRBV27 to TRBJ1-1; D unclear. The sequence derives from a human donor who was either an allogeneic HSCT recipient or a stem cell or donor lymphocyte infusion donor (not recorded which). It is not recorded whose cells these are; they may come from a transplant donor. The CDR3 sequence: CASSSIGTTEAFF. DNA of the CDR3: TGTGCCAGCAGTTCCATTGGAACCACTGAAGCTTTCTTT.